This T cell receptor (beta chain) was retrieved from a study of blood T cell repertoires in COVID-19. On the study more broadly: The study drew acute and convalescent COVID-19 samples from the United States, Italy and Spain. T cells, B-cell-depleted T cells, or PBMCs supplied cDNA or gDNA.

V lost 1 base, J lost 5 bases, and 20 bases lay in between. Germline V lookup: CDR1 LGHDT, CDR2 YNNKEL (reference sequence). The CDR3 has 17 residues. Original data processing: Estimation of nucleated cell counts relied on the amplification of reference gene primers. This table comes from immunoSEQ multiplex PCR, and its TCRdb copy is limited to in-frame clones, with some not included. V, J and clone size were drawn from that table, and D and trimming were deduced from the DNA. The sample lists about 250,000 clones; around four fifths were seen once. The chain joins TRBV3-1 (or the pseudogene TRBV3-2) to TRBJ2-5, with D possibly TRBD1 on 9 matching bases. The sample consisted of peripheral blood. The receptor was derived from a woman in her sixties or seventies with active or convalescent COVID-19. This CDR3 reads CASSQGSGTGLLETQYF. The CDR3 DNA reads as TGTGCCAGCAGCCAAGGTAGCGGGACAGGGTTGTTGGAGACCCAGTACTTC.